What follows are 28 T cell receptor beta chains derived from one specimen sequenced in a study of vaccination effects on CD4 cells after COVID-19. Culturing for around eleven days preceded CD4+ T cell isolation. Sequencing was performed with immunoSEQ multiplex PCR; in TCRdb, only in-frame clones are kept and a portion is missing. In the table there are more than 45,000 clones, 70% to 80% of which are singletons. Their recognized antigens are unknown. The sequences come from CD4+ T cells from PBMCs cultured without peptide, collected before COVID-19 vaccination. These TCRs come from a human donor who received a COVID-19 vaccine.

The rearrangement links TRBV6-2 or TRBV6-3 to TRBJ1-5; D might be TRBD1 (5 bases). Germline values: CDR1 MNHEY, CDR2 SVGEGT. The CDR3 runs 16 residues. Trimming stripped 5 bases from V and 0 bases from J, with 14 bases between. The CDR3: CASSTRNQGSNQPQHF. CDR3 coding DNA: TGTGCCAGCAGTACCCGAAACCAGGGTAGCAATCAGCCCCAGCATTTT.

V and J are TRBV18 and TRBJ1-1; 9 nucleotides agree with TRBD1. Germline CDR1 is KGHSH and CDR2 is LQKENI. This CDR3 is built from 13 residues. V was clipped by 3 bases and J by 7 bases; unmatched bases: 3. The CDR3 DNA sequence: TGTGCCAGCTCACCGGGACAGGGCCGTGAAGCTTTCTTT. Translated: CASSPGQGREAFF.

The CDR3 loop reads CASSPTGQETQYF. The CDR3 coding sequence is TGTGCCAGTAGTCCGACAGGGCAAGAGACCCAGTACTTC. The chain joins TRBV19 to TRBJ2-5; 7 bases line up with TRBD1. Per germline, CDR1 LNHDA and CDR2 SQIVND (reference sequence). This CDR3 region has 13 residues. V dropped 5 bases and J dropped 2; count of bases not matched to a gene: 2.

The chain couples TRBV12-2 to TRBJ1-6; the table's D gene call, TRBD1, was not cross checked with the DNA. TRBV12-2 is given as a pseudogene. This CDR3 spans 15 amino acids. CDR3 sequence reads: CASRLERDSNSPLHF. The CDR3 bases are TGTGCAAGTCGCTTAGAAAGGGACAGTAATTCACCCCTCCACTTT.

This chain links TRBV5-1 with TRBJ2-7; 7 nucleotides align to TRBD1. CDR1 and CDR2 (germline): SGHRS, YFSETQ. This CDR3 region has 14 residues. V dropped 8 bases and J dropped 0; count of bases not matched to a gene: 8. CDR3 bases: TGCGCCAGTTCTACCGGGACAGCCTCCTACGAGCAGTACGTC. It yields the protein CASSTGTASYEQYV.

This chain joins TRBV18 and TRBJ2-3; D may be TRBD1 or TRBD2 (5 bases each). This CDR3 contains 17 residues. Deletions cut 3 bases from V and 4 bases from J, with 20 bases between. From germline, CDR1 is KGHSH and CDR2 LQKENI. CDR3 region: CASSPWAPRGASDTQYF. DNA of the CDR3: TGTGCCAGCTCACCGTGGGCACCCAGAGGGGCATCAGATACGCAGTATTTT.

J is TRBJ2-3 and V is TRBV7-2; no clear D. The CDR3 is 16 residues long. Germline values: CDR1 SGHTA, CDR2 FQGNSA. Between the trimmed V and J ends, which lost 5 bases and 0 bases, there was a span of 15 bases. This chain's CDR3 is CASSPVVTASTDTQYF. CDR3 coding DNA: TGTGCCAGCAGCCCCGTAGTGACTGCTAGCACAGATACGCAGTATTTT.

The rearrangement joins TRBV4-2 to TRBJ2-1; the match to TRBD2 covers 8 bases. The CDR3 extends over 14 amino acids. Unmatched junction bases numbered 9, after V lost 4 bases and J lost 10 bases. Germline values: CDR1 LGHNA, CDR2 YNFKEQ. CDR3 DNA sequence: TGTGCCAGCAGCCCTACCGGGGGGGCCGGGGAGCAGTTCTTC. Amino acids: CASSPTGGAGEQFF.

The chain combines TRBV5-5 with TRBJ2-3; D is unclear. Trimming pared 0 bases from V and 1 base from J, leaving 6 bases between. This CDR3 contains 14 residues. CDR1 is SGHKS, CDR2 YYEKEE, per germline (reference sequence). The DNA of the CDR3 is TGTGCCAGCAGCTTGGAGATTGGCACAGATACGCAGTATTTT. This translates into CASSLEIGTDTQYF.

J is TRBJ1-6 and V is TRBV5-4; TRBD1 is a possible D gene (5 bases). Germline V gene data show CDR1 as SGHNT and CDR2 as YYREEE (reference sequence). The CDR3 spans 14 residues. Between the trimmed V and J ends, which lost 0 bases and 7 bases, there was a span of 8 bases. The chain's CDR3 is CASSLAGYNSPLHF. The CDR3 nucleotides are TGTGCCAGCAGCTTGGCAGGGTACAATTCACCCCTCCACTTT.

CDR3 in amino acids: CSVARTGFMNTEAFF. In DNA, the CDR3 is TGCAGCGTTGCCCGGACAGGCTTTATGAACACTGAAGCTTTCTTT. This chain uses TRBV29-1 with TRBJ1-1, with 7 bases aligning to TRBD1. This CDR3 contains 15 residues. The V gene's germline CDR1 is SQVTM and CDR2 ANQGSEA. Trimming cost V 4 bases and J 0 bases; bases outside gene matches: 8.

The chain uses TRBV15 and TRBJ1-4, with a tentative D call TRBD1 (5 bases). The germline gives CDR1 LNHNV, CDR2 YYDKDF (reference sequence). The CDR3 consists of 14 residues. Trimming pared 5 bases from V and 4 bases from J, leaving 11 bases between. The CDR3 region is CATSRGEGNEKLFF. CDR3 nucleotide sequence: TGTGCCACCAGCCGGGGGGAGGGTAATGAAAAACTGTTTTTT.

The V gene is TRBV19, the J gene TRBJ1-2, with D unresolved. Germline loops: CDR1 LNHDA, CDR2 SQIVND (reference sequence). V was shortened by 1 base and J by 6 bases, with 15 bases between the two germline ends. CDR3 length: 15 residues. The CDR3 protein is CASSIGTTERDGYTF. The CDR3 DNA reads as TGTGCCAGTAGTATAGGGACGACCGAGAGGGATGGCTACACCTTC.

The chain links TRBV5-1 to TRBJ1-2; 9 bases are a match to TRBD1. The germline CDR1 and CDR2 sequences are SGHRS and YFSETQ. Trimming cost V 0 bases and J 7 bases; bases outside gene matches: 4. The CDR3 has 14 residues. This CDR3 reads CASSLGQGVAGYTF. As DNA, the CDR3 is TGCGCCAGCAGCTTGGGACAGGGGGTCGCTGGCTACACCTTC.

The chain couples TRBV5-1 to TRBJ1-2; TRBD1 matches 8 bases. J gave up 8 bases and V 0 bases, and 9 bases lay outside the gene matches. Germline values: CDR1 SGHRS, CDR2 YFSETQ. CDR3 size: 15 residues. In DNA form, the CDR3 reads TGCGCCAGCAGCTTGGGCCCGCAGGGGGCAGGGGGCTACACCTTC. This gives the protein CASSLGPQGAGGYTF. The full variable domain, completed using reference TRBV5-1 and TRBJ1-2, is KAGVTQTPRYLIKTRGQQVTLSCSPISGHRSVSWYQQTPGQGLQFLFEYFSETQRNKGNFPGRFSGRQFSNSRSEMNVSTLELGDSALYLCASSLGPQGAGGYTFGSGTRLTVV.

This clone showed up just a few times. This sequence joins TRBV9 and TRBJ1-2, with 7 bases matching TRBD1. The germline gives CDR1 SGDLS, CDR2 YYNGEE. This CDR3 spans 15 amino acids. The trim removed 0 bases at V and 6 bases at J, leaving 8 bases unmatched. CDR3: CASSVEHRGLDGYTF. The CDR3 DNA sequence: TGTGCCAGCAGCGTAGAGCACAGGGGACTAGATGGCTACACCTTC.

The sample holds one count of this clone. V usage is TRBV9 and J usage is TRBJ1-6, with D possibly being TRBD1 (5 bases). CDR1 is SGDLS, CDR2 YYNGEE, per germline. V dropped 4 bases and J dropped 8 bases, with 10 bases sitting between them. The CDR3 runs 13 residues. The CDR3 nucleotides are TGTGCCAGCAGCATAGACAGTGATTCACCCCTCCACTTT. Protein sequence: CASSIDSDSPLHF.

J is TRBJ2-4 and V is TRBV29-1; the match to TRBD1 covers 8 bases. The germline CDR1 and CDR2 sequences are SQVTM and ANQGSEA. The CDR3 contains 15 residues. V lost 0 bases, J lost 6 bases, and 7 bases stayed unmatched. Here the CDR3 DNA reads TGCAGCGTTGAAGATCGGACAGGGATGGTAAACATTCAGTACTTC. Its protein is CSVEDRTGMVNIQYF.

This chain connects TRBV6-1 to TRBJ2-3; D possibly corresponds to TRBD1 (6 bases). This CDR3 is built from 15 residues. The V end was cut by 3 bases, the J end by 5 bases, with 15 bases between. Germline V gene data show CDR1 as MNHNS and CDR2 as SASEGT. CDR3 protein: CASSDQPGEGDTQYF. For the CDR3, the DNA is TGTGCCAGCAGTGACCAACCAGGGGAAGGAGATACGCAGTATTTT.

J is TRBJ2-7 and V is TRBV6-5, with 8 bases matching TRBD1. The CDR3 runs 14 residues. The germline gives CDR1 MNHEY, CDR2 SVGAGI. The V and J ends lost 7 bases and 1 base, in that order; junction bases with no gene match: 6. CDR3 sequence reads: CASKPGQESYEQYV. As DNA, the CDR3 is TGTGCCAGCAAACCGGGACAGGAGTCCTACGAGCAGTACGTC.

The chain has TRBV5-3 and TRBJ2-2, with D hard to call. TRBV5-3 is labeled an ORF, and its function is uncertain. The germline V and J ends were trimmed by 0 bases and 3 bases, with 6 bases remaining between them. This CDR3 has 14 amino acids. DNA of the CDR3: TGTGCCAGAAGCTTGGACAGCTACACCGGGGAGCTGTTTTTT. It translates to CARSLDSYTGELFF.

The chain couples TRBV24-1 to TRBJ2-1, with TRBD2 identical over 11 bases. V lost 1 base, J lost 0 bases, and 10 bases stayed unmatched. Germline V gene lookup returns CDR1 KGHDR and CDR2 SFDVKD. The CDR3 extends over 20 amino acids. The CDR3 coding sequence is TGTGCCACCAGTGATTTTAGCGGGGGGGCCACGAAGAGCTCCTACAATGAGCAGTTCTTC. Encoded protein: CATSDFSGGATKSSYNEQFF.

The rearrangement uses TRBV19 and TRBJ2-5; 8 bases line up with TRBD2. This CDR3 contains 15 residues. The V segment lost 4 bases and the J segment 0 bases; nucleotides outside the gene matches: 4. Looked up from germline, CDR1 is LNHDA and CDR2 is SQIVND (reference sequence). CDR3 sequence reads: CASSKDSGDQETQYF. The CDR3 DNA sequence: TGTGCCAGTAGTAAGGATAGCGGGGACCAAGAGACCCAGTACTTC.

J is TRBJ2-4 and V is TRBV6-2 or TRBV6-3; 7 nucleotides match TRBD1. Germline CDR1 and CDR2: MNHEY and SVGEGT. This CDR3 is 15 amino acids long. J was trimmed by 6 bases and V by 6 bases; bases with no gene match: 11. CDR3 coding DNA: TGTGCCAGCAGCCTCGACAGGGCGAGGAGAAACATTCAGTACTTC. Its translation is CASSLDRARRNIQYF.

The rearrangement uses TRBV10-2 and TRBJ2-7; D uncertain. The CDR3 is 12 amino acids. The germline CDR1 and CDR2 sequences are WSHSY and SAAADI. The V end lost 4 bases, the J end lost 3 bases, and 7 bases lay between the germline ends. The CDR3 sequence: CASSVNYYEQYV. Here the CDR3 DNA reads TGCGCCAGCAGTGTTAACTACTACGAGCAGTACGTC.

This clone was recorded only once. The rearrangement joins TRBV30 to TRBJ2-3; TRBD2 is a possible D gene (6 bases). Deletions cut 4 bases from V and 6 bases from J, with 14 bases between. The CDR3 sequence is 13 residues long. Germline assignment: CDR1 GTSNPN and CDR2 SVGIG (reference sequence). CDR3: CAWKGRPPDTQYF. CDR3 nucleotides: TGTGCCTGGAAAGGGAGGCCCCCGGATACGCAGTATTTT. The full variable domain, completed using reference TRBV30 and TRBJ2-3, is SQTIHQWPATLVQPVGSPLSLECTVEGTSNPNLYWYRQAAGRGLQLLFYSVGIGQISSEVPQNLSASRPQDRQFILSSKKLLLSDSGFYLCAWKGRPPDTQYFGPGTRLTVL.

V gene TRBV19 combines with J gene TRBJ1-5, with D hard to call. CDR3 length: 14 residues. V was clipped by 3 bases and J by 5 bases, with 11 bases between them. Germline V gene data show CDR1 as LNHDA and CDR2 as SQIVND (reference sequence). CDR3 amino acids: CASSIAGVYQPQHF. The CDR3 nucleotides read TGTGCCAGTAGTATTGCCGGGGTTTATCAGCCCCAGCATTTT.

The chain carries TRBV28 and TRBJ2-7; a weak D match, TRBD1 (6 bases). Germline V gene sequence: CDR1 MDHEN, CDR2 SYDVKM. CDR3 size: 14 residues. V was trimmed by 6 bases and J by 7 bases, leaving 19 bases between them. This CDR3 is CASRSSGAGDEQYV. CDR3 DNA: TGTGCCAGCAGATCCTCCGGGGCAGGGGATGAGCAGTACGTC.